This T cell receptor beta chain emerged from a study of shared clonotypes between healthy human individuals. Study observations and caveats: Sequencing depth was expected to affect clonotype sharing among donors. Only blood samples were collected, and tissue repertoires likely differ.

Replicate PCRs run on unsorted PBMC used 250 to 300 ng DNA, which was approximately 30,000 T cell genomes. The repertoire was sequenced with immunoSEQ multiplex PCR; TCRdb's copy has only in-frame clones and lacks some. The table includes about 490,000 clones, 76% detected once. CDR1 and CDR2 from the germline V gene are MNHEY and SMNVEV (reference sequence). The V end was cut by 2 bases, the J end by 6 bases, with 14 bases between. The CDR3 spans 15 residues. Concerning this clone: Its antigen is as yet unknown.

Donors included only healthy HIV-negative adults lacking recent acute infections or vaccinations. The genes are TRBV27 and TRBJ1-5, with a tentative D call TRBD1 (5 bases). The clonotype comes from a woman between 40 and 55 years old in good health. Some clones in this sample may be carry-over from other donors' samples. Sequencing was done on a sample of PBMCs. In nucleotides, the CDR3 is TGTGCCAGCAGTTTAATCGCAGGGCTAAGTCAGCCCCAGCATTTT. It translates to CASSLIAGLSQPQHF.